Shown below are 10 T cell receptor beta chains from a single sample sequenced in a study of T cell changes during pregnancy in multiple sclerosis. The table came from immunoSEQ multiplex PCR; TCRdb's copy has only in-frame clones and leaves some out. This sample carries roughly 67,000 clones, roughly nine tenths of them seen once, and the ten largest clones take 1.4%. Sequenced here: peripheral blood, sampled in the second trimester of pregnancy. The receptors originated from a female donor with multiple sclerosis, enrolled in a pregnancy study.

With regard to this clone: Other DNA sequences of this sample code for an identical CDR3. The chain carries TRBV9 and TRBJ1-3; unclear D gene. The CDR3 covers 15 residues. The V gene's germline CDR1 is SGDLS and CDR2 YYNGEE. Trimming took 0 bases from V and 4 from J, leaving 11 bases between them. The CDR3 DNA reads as TGTGCCAGCAGCGTAGGCGGAACCGCCGGAAACACCATATATTTT. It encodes CASSVGGTAGNTIYF.

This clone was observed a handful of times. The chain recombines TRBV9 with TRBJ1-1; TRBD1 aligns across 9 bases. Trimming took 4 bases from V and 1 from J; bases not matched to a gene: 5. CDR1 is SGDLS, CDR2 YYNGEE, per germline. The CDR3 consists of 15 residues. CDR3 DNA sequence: TGTGCCAGCAGCCCCCAGGACAGGGGGAACACTGAAGCTTTCTTT. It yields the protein CASSPQDRGNTEAFF.

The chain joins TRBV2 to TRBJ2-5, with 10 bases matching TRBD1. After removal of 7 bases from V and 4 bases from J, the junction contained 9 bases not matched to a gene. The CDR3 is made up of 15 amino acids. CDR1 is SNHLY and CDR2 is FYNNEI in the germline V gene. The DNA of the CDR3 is TGTGCCAGCACCGTACAGGGACAGGGGATAGAGACCCAGTACTTC. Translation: CASTVQGQGIETQYF.

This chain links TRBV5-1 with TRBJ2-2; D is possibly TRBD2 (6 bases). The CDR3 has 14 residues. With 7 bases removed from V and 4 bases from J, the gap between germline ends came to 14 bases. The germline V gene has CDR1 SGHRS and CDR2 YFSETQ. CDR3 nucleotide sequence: TGCGCCAGCGTCGGGACTCCGAGCACCGGGGAGCTGTTTTTT. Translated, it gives CASVGTPSTGELFF.

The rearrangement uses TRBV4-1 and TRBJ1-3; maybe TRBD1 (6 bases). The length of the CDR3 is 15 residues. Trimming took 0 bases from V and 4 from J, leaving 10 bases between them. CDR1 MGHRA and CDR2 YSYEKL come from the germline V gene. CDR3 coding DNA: TGCGCCAGCAGCCAAGAGGGACATCTCGGAAACACCATATATTTT. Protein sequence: CASSQEGHLGNTIYF.

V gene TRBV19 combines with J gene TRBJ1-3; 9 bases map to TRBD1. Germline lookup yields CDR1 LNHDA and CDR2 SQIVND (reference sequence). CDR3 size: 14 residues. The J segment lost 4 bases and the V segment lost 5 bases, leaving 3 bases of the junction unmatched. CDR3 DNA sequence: TGTGCCAGTAGTGGGACAGGGCCGGGAAACACCATATATTTT. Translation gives CASSGTGPGNTIYF.

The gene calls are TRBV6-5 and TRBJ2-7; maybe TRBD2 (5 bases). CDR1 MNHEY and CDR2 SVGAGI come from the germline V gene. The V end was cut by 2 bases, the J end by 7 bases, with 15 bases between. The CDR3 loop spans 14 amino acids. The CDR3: CASSYPGILGEQYF. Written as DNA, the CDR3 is TGTGCCAGCAGTTACCCGGGGATCCTCGGGGAGCAGTACTTC.

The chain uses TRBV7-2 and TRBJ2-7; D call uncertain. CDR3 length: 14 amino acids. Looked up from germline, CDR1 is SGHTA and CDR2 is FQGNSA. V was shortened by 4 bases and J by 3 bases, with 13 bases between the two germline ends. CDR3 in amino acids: CASSWRPDVYEQYF. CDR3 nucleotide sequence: TGTGCCAGCAGCTGGAGACCAGACGTCTACGAGCAGTACTTC.

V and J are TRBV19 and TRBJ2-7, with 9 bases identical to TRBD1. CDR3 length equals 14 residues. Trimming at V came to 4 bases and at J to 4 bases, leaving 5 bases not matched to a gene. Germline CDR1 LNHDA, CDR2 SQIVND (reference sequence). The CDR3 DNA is TGTGCCAGTAGTAGACCGGGACAGGGATACGAGCAGTACTTC. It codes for CASSRPGQGYEQYF.

Here the CDR3 DNA reads TGTGCCAGCAGTTTATCGAAGAAGGGGAATCAGCCCCAGCATTTT. Its protein is CASSLSKKGNQPQHF. V gene TRBV27 combines with J gene TRBJ1-5, with D possibly being TRBD1 (5 bases). Trimming cost V 0 bases and J 4 bases, with 10 bases left between them. CDR1 and CDR2 (germline): MNHEY, SMNVEV (reference sequence). This CDR3 is built from 15 residues.